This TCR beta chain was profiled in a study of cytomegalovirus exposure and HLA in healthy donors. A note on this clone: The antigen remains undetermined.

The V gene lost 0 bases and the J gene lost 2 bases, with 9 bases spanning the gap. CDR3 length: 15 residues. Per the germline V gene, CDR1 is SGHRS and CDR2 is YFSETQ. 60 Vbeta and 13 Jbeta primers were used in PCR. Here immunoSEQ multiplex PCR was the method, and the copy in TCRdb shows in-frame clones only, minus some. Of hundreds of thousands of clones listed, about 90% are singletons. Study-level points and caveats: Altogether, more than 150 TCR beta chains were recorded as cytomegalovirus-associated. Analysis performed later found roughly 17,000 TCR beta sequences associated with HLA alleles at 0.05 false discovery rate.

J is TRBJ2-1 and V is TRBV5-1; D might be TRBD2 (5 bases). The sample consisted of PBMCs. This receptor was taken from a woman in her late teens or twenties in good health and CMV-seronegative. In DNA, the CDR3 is TGCGCCAGCAGCTTGGCGAGCGGTACCTACAATGAGCAGTTCTTC. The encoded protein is CASSLASGTYNEQFF. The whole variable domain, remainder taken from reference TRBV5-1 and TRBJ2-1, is KAGVTQTPRYLIKTRGQQVTLSCSPISGHRSVSWYQQTPGQGLQFLFEYFSETQRNKGNFPGRFSGRQFSNSRSEMNVSTLELGDSALYLCASSLASGTYNEQFFGPGTRLTVL.